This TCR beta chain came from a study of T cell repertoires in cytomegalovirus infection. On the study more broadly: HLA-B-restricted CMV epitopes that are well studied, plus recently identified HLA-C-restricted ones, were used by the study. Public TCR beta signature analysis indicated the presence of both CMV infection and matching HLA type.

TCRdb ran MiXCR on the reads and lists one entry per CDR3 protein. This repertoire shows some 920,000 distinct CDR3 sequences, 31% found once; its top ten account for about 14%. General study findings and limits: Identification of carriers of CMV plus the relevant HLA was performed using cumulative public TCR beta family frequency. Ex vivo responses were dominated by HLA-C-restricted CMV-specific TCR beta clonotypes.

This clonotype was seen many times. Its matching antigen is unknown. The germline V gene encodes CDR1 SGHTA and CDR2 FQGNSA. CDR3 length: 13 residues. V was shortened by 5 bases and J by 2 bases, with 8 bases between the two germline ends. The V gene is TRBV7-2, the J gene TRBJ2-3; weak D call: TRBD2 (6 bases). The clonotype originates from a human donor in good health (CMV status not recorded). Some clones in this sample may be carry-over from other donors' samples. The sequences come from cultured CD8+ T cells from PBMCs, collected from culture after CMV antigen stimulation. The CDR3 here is CASSQDYTDTQYF. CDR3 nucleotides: TGTGCCAGCAGCCAGGACTACACAGATACGCAGTATTTT. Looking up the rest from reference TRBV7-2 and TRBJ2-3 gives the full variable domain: GAGVSQSPSNKVTEKGKDVELRCDPISGHTALYWYRQSLGQGLEFLIYFQGNSAPDKSGLPSDRFSAERTGGSVSTLTIQRTQQEDSAVYLCASSQDYTDTQYFGPGTRLTVL.